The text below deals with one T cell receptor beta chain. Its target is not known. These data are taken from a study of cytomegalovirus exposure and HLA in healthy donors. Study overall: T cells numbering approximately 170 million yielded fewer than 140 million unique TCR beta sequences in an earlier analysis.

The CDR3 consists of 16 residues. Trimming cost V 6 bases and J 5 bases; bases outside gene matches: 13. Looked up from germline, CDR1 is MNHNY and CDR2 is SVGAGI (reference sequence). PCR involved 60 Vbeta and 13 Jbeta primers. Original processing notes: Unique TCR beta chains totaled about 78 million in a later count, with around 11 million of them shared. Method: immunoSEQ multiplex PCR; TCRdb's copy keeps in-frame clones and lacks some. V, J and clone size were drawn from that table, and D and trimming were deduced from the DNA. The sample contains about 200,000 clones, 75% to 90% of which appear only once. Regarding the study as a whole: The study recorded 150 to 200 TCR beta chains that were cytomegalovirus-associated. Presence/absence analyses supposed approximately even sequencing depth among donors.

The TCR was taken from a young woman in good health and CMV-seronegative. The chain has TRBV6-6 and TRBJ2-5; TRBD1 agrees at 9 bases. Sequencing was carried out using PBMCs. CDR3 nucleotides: TGTGCCAGCAGGGGCACGGGACAGGGCTCAGGGGAGACCCAGTACTTC. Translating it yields CASRGTGQGSGETQYF.